The 21 T cell receptor beta chains in this list originate from one sample, sequenced in a study of post-analysis software for immune sequencing data. Unique molecular identifiers featured in each of the TCR beta cDNA libraries. One entry per CDR3 protein, called by TCRdb with MiXCR from the PCR reads. The data show approximately 630,000 distinct CDR3 sequences, approximately 59% seen once. Regarding the study as a whole: TRBV5-6, TRBV5-1 and TRBV20-1 belonged to a set of about 5 TRBV segments that were more frequent in patients than controls.

Antigen specificity for these receptors is unknown. Sequencing used blood. All receptors come from a girl aged 2-15 years with multiple sclerosis.

This clonotype came up once. The CDR3 loop reads CASRPKDGLYEQYF. The CDR3 DNA is TGTGCCAGCAGGCCGAAAGACGGGTTATACGAGCAGTACTTC. The chain has TRBV11-1 and TRBJ2-7, with D uncertain. Germline-derived CDR1 and CDR2 are SGHAT and FQDESV (reference sequence). The CDR3 runs 14 residues. Trimming shortened V by 6 bases and J by 4 bases, and 16 bases separated the two germline ends.

The gene calls are TRBV7-2 and TRBJ2-5, with unresolved D. The CDR3 contains 14 residues. The ends were cut back, 1 base at V and 5 bases at J, with 11 bases in the middle. Per the germline V gene, CDR1 is SGHTA and CDR2 is FQGNSA. The CDR3 reads CASSLGRIDETQYF. CDR3 sequence (DNA): TGTGCCAGCAGCTTAGGCCGGATTGACGAGACCCAGTACTTC.

Comments on this clonotype: The junction differs from germline at one of its ends, possibly a read error. Here the CDR3 reads CGVEDGPRTYNEQFF. The CDR3 region has the DNA TGCGGCGTTGAAGACGGACCAAGAACCTACAATGAGCAGTTCTTC. The chain recombines TRBV29-1 with TRBJ2-1; no definite D call. Germline-derived CDR1 and CDR2 are SQVTM and ANQGSEA. The CDR3 runs to 15 residues.

V gene TRBV5-1 combines with J gene TRBJ2-7; 12 bases are shared with TRBD2. The CDR3 has 15 amino acids. The ends lost 0 bases at V and 4 bases at J; junction bases unmatched: 2. Germline V gene data show CDR1 as SGHRS and CDR2 as YFSETQ. CDR3 in amino acids: CASSLATSGGYEQYF. CDR3 DNA sequence: TGCGCCAGCAGCTTGGCCACTAGCGGGGGGTACGAGCAGTACTTC. Full variable domain (outside the CDR3, taken from reference TRBV5-1 and TRBJ2-7): KAGVTQTPRYLIKTRGQQVTLSCSPISGHRSVSWYQQTPGQGLQFLFEYFSETQRNKGNFPGRFSGRQFSNSRSEMNVSTLELGDSALYLCASSLATSGGYEQYFGPGTRLTVT.

This chain links TRBV20-1 with TRBJ2-7; 11 bases map to TRBD2. J was trimmed by 2 bases and V by 6 bases; bases with no gene match: 9. Germline-derived CDR1 and CDR2 are DFQATT and SNEGSKA (reference sequence). The CDR3 is made up of 15 amino acids. DNA for the CDR3: TGCAGTGCCACGGGTCGACTAGCGGGACCCTACGAGCAGTACTTC. Its protein product is CSATGRLAGPYEQYF.

This sequence joins TRBV20-1 and TRBJ2-3, with 13 bases that match TRBD2. The CDR3 runs 17 residues. The germline V gene has CDR1 DFQATT and CDR2 SNEGSKA (reference sequence). V trimming: 6 bases; J trimming: 5 bases; junction bases outside the gene matches: 14. CDR3 in amino acids: CSAQTGLAGVLGDTQYF. In nucleotides, the CDR3 is TGCAGTGCCCAAACAGGACTAGCGGGGGTCTTAGGAGATACGCAGTATTTT.

The chain employs TRBV12-3 or TRBV12-4 and TRBJ2-1; D may be TRBD1 or TRBD2 (5 bases each). V lost 5 bases, J lost 8 bases, and 16 bases lay in between. The CDR3 runs 14 residues. In DNA, the CDR3 is TGTGCCAGCAGTACCGGGACCAGCGGACATGAGCAGTTCTTC. Translating it yields CASSTGTSGHEQFF.

The chain joins TRBV11-2 to TRBJ2-7, with TRBD1 matching 9 bases. The last part of the DNA fits TRBJ2-4 better; the J call may be wrong. The CDR3 spans 14 residues. Germline loops: CDR1 SGHAT, CDR2 FQNNGV. The CDR3 here is CASSETGGSNIQYF. The CDR3 nucleotides are TGTGCCAGCAGCGAGACAGGGGGATCTAACATTCAGTACTTC.

V and J are TRBV15 and TRBJ2-7, with 9 positions matching TRBD2. This CDR3 spans 17 amino acids. V was clipped by 1 base and J by 3 bases; unmatched bases: 10. Germline CDR1 reads LNHNV; CDR2 reads YYDKDF (reference sequence). The chain's CDR3 is CATSRGAGGTSSYEQYF. The DNA of the CDR3 is TGTGCCACCAGCAGAGGTGCCGGGGGGACTAGCAGCTACGAGCAGTACTTC. The full variable domain, in which reference TRBV15 and TRBJ2-7 provide the parts outside the CDR3, is DAMVIQNPRYQVTQFGKPVTLSCSQTLNHNVMYWYQQKSSQAPKLLFHYYDKDFNNEADTPDNFQSRRPNTSFCFLDIRSPGLGDTAMYLCATSRGAGGTSSYEQYFGPGTRLTVT.

This clonotype has only a few counts. This sequence joins TRBV5-1 and TRBJ2-1, with D possibly TRBD2 on 7 matching bases. V shed 4 bases and J shed 10 bases, with 24 bases lying between them. Germline V lookup: CDR1 SGHRS, CDR2 YFSETQ. CDR3 length equals 16 residues. The CDR3 region has the DNA TGCGCCAGCAGCCCCAAGCGGGACACAGTTACAGGGGAGCAGTTCTTC. It codes for CASSPKRDTVTGEQFF.

The V gene is TRBV7-9, the J gene TRBJ2-2; D perhaps matches TRBD1 (5 bases). The V end was cut by 3 bases, the J end by 0 bases, with 14 bases between. The CDR3 loop spans 17 amino acids. Germline lookup yields CDR1 SEHNR and CDR2 FQNEAQ (reference sequence). CDR3 in amino acids: CASSFPPDTANTGELFF. In DNA form, the CDR3 reads TGTGCCAGCAGCTTCCCACCGGACACCGCGAACACCGGGGAGCTGTTTTTT. The whole variable domain, remainder taken from reference TRBV7-9 and TRBJ2-2, is DTGVSQNPRHKITKRGQNVTFRCDPISEHNRLYWYRQTLGQGPEFLTYFQNEAQLEKSRLLSDRFSAERPKGSFSTLEIQRTEQGDSAMYLCASSFPPDTANTGELFFGEGSRLTVL.

This clonotype was counted a few times. This chain connects TRBV7-2 to TRBJ2-1; TRBD1 might be the D (6 bases). CDR1 is SGHTA and CDR2 is FQGNSA in the germline V gene. V lost 2 bases and J lost 6, with 17 bases in between. This CDR3 is built from 16 residues. The CDR3 DNA reads as TGTGCCAGCAGCTTATTACAGGGAAGGAGCCTCAATGAGCAGTTCTTC. Protein: CASSLLQGRSLNEQFF.

Note on this clonotype: Mismatch with germline at one junction end may stem from a read error. The CDR3 sequence is CASSLEQGLAVNQPQHF. DNA of the CDR3: TGTGCCAGCAGTTTAGAACAGGGTCTTGCTGTAAATCAGCCCCAGCATTTT. V and J are TRBV7-8 and TRBJ1-5; weak D call: TRBD1 (6 bases). The germline V gene encodes CDR1 SGHVS and CDR2 FQNEAQ. The CDR3 covers 17 residues. Using reference TRBV7-8 and TRBJ1-5 for the parts outside the CDR3, the full variable domain is GAGVSQSPRYKVAKRGQDVALRCDPISGHVSLFWYQQALGQGPEFLTYFQNEAQLDKSGLPSDRFFAERPEGSVSTLKIQRTQQEDSAVYLCASSLEQGLAVNQPQHFGDGTRLSIL.

The chain couples TRBV7-9 to TRBJ1-2, with D possibly TRBD1 on 5 matching bases. The CDR3 extends over 11 amino acids. Trimming shortened V by 8 bases and J by 5 bases, and 9 bases separated the two germline ends. CDR1 and CDR2 (germline): SEHNR, FQNEAQ (reference sequence). The CDR3 region is CASEDTYGYTF. The CDR3 DNA reads TGTGCCAGCGAGGACACTTATGGCTACACCTTC.

J is TRBJ2-7 and V is TRBV7-3; TRBD2 aligns across 9 bases. The CDR3 sequence is 14 residues long. The germline V gene has CDR1 SGHTA and CDR2 FQGTGA. V dropped 6 bases and J dropped 7; count of bases not matched to a gene: 10. Here the CDR3 DNA reads TGTGCCAGCAGTCTCTCTAGCGGGACTCGGGAGCAGTACTTC. Translation: CASSLSSGTREQYF. The full variable domain, its missing parts supplied by reference TRBV7-3 and TRBJ2-7, is GAGVSQTPSNKVTEKGKYVELRCDPISGHTALYWYRQSLGQGPEFLIYFQGTGAADDSGLPNDRFFAVRPEGSVSTLKIQRTERGDSAVYLCASSLSSGTREQYFGPGTRLTVT.

The table lists this clonotype with a few counts. The rearrangement uses TRBV7-2 and TRBJ1-2, with no clear D. Germline V gives CDR1 SGHTA, CDR2 FQGNSA. The CDR3 has 14 residues. V was pared by 5 bases and J by 4 bases, with 14 bases between. Here the CDR3 DNA reads TGTGCCAGCAGCGAGACCCGCACCGTCTATGGCTACACCTTC. This codes for CASSETRTVYGYTF.

This chain joins TRBV10-3 and TRBJ2-1; D is unclear. Trimming stripped 6 bases from V and 5 bases from J, with 14 bases between. This CDR3 contains 14 residues. In germline, CDR1 is ENHRY, CDR2 SYGVKD. CDR3 DNA: TGTGCCATCAGCCATGGAAAGGGCAACAATGAGCAGTTCTTC. This translates into CAISHGKGNNEQFF.

The CDR3 is CASSRGVAGVHEQFF. The CDR3 DNA reads as TGTGCCAGCAGCCGTGGGGTAGCGGGAGTACATGAGCAGTTCTTC. This sequence joins TRBV25-1 and TRBJ2-1; 9 bases align to TRBD2. Trimming removed 6 bases from V and 8 bases from J; junction bases left unmatched: 11. Per the germline V gene, CDR1 is MGHDK and CDR2 is SYGVNS. CDR3 length: 15 residues.

The chain carries TRBV11-2 and TRBJ2-1, with D perhaps matching TRBD2 (6 bases). The CDR3 loop spans 16 amino acids. V lost 3 bases, J lost 6 bases, and 18 bases lay in between. Germline lookup yields CDR1 SGHAT and CDR2 FQNNGV. This CDR3 is CASSFARDSLINEQFF. CDR3 DNA sequence: TGTGCCAGCAGCTTCGCCAGGGACTCACTAATCAATGAGCAGTTCTTC.

The chain combines TRBV4-1 with TRBJ2-5; weak D call: TRBD2 (5 bases). V shed 0 bases and J shed 5 bases, with 13 bases lying between them. The CDR3 sequence is 15 residues long. Germline CDR1 reads MGHRA; CDR2 reads YSYEKL. CDR3 residues: CASSQDPGVRETQYF. For the CDR3, the DNA is TGCGCCAGCAGCCAAGATCCCGGGGTCCGGGAGACCCAGTACTTC.

The rearrangement links TRBV10-2 to TRBJ1-2; D gene ambiguous. The CDR3 runs 15 residues. Germline CDR1 reads WSHSY; CDR2 reads SAAADI. With 11 bases removed from V and 8 bases from J, the gap between germline ends came to 27 bases. CDR3: CAGKKTPVAGEGYTF. Written as DNA, the CDR3 is TGCGCCGGCAAAAAAACTCCCGTAGCAGGCGAAGGCTACACCTTC.